This record concerns one TCR beta chain sequence. This clonotype was seen ten or more times. Its specific antigen is unknown. The input lacks base qualities; no much larger clone sits a single base away. This sample was included in a study of T-cell reconstitution after alpha-beta-depleted transplantation in children (dated by TCRdb to the mid-2010s). Broadly, across the study: Using TCR repertoire profiling, the study quantitatively followed how T-cell immune reconstitution unfolded in children after TCRalphabeta/CD19-depleted allogeneic hematopoietic cell transplantation. The paper's findings and limits, for the study overall: Over subsequent months, a decline in hyperexpanded clone frequencies was noted, and after one year, T-cell counts and TCRbeta diversity were mostly ascribed to newly produced T cells. The apparently early recovery of alphabetaT-cell counts about two months after transplant reportedly depended on only several hundred rapidly expanded clones that came from non-depleted graft cells. In some patients, the high TCRbeta diversity seen at day 60 was put down to recipient T cells and intrathymic progenitors that had survived conditioning.

Libraries came from PCR. Reads for this sample came from an Illumina HiSeq 2500. Molecular barcoding was employed in the preparation of TCR libraries, with unique molecular identifiers being used to normalize TCRbeta repertoire quantification. TCRdb reprocessing: public reads trimmed at Q25 with fastp, clones called with MiXCR, in-frame beta chains kept. Records with the same CDR3 protein are collapsed into one entry carrying the most frequent genes and DNA. Present in this sample are 500,000 to 750,000 distinct CDR3 sequences, 10% to 15% of which were seen just once. The ten biggest clones cover 2% to 2.5% of the sample. The intended sense of this specimen's treatment or condition label: allogeneic hematopoietic cell transplantation with graft depleted of TCRalphabeta T cells and CD19 B cells. The transplant recipients were children given TCRalphabeta/CD19-depleted allogeneic hematopoietic cell grafts.

V is cut by 2 bases and J by 5 bases, and the space between the germline ends is 13 bases. The germline V gene sets CDR1 to MDHEN and CDR2 to SYDVKM. There are 14 amino acids in the CDR3, from cysteine to phenylalanine inclusive. Left in the record is the CDR3 DNA by itself, 42 bases read in frame from the first base. The material was PBMCs, mostly from graft donor cells, obtained 360 days after TCRalphabeta/CD19-depleted stem cell transplant. The chain links TRBV28 with TRBJ2-7; a weak D assignment points to TRBD1 (5 bases agree). This TCR derives from a male patient younger than 18 who had a stem cell transplant for acute myeloid leukemia, so the T cells may come from the graft donor. The DNA sequence is TGTGCCAGCAGTTTAGGGGCAGGGCGTGACGAGCAGTACTTC. It translates as CASSLGAGRDEQYF.